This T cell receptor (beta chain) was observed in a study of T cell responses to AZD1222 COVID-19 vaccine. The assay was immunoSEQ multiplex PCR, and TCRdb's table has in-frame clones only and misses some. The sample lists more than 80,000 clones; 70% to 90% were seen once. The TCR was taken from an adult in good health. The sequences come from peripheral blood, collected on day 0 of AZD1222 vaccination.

The CDR3 spells CASSPSPSQPQHF. CDR3 nucleotides: TGTGCCAGCAGCCCTAGCCCTAGTCAGCCCCAGCATTTT. The chain has TRBV3-1 (or the pseudogene TRBV3-2) and TRBJ1-5; D is uncertain. Per germline, CDR1 LGHDT and CDR2 YNNKEL (reference sequence). The CDR3 covers 13 residues. V lost 4 bases to trimming and J lost 6 bases, with 10 bases between them.